This TCR beta chain was found in a study of blood T cell repertoires in COVID-19. As for the study in general: The analysed material was cDNA or gDNA that came from T cells, B-cell-depleted T cells, or PBMCs.

Assay: immunoSEQ multiplex PCR; the TCRdb copy retains only in-frame clones and omits some. The data show some 260,000 clones, approximately 86% seen once. There are 14 residues in the CDR3. The ends were cut back, 5 bases at V and 2 bases at J, with 13 bases in the middle. In germline, CDR1 is ENHRY, CDR2 SYGVKD. This clonotype was obtained from a man older than 75 with acute or convalescent COVID-19. This chain links TRBV10-3 with TRBJ2-7; D possibly corresponds to TRBD1 (6 bases). Sequences were obtained from peripheral blood. The CDR3 spells CAISSSGTPYEQYF. The CDR3 DNA reads as TGTGCCATCAGTTCTTCCGGGACACCCTACGAGCAGTACTTC.